Sequencing of this TCR beta chain was carried out in a study of beta chain features in type 1 diabetes listed by TCRdb under 2018. About the investigation overall: Patients and healthy donors did not differ in mean age, gender distribution, total cell number or subset yield. Across all samples, 90 million to 130 million sorted cells were examined, and cell number per subset correlated strongly with RNA yield. In the study, TCRB repertoires of sorted circulating CD4+ T cell subsets from recently diagnosed type 1 diabetes patients were compared with those of matched healthy donors. Regulatory and stem cell-like memory subsets were obtained from only 8 patients and roughly 8 healthy donors, while naive and central memory subsets were obtained from all 30 or so donors. Overall study results and their limits: Because small numbers of individuals were included in the HLA sub-analyses, any influence of HLA type on TCRB rearrangement was left unresolved. At VDJ recombination sites, type 1 diabetes patients had fewer insertions and more deleted nucleotides, which implies abnormalities in thymic rearrangement. Shorter templates might be favored by PCR, yet because patient and control samples were amplified and corrected together, any such skew would affect both groups equally. A moderate but significant shortening of TCRB CDR3 length was observed in type 1 diabetes patients in all four CD4+ subsets. Because cDNA rather than genomic DNA was sequenced, highly expressing activated cells could have been over-represented, although no difference in activation and CD3 levels was found between groups. Naive, central memory and regulatory TCRB repertoires appeared more similar among patients than among healthy donors.

Clipping removes 3 bases from V and 10 bases from J, with 18 as the unmatched junction base count. Looking up the germline V gene (reference sequence) yields CDR1 SGHNT and CDR2 YYREEE. Inclusive of the bounding cysteine and phenylalanine, the CDR3 is 17 residues long. Only the CDR3 region is kept as DNA, spanning 51 bases read in frame from base 1. The entire isolated RNA was reverse transcribed using the High Capacity cDNA Reverse Transcription Kit, and thus expressed TCRB transcripts were sequenced. Deep immunoSEQ sequencing was applied to naive, central memory and regulatory T cell samples, giving an average of about 3.57 million total reads per sample. Sorted cells were lysed in RLT buffer, and RNA was extracted using DNase-treated RNeasy Micro or Mini kits according to cell number. To prevent cross-contamination, each cell subset was processed individually, whereas patient and healthy donor samples were processed jointly. Using the immunoSEQ multiplex PCR, TCRB sequences were amplified from cDNA into 87-bp fragments spanning the CDR3 region. Sequencing of the amplicons was performed on the Illumina HiSeq platform. The original methods were these. Synthetic template baselines were used to correct PCR bias computationally, reads within Hamming distance 2 were collapsed, and singletons that could not be merged were discarded. Reads were aligned against IMGT so that V, D and J genes, CDR3 length and insertions or deletions at six rearrangement sites could be assigned. Clonotype counts were normalized to sorted cell number within each subset before computing true diversity and Gini coefficients with the tcR R package. The overlap coefficient, calculated on TCRB nucleotide sequences, was used to measure repertoire sharing. As a proxy for the pre-selection repertoire, out-of-frame TCRB sequences from naive cells were analyzed. As stored in TCRdb, this immuneACCESS dataset retains in-frame rearrangements with V and J assigned. A fraction of the clones does not appear; measured against another copy, unresolved V genes explain less than half of the discrepancy, and the remainder lacks a known reason. Clone size and V and J calls were adopted from that table, with D and trimming inferred from the DNA. This sample lists about 410,000 clones; approximately 14% were detected once. Roughly 0.036% of the sample lies in the top ten.

About this clone itself: The specificity of this receptor is unknown. No qualities accompany the bases; no much larger clone lies one base away.

Each donor gave one peripheral blood draw, approximately 120 mL on average, collected into heparinised tubes. A BD FACSAria II was used to sort naive, central memory, regulatory and stem cell-like memory CD4+ T cells with a panel that included CD45RO, CCR7, CD25, CD127, CD95 and CD27. A purity above 95% was achieved for all sorted populations. PBMCs were separated immediately by Lymphoprep density gradient centrifugation and were stained directly, without being cultured. So that batch effects would be minimized, each experiment stained and sorted samples in pairs, pairing one healthy donor with one patient.

The V and J segments used are TRBV5-4 and TRBJ2-1; 8 of the junction bases match TRBD2. The specimen sequenced was naive CD4+ T cells from blood. The cell subset or site label, as the study defines it: true naive CD4+ T cells. This clonotype was obtained from a man aged 30-40 years in good health. Here the CDR3 is given as CASSYQSSGHQSAEQFF. The sequenced DNA: TGTGCCAGCAGCTACCAATCTAGCGGGCACCAATCTGCGGAGCAGTTCTTC.